The 5 T cell receptor beta chains below come from one sample, sequenced in a study of blood T cell repertoires in COVID-19. Clones were read by immunoSEQ multiplex PCR, and TCRdb kept only the in-frame ones, dropping some. The data hold more than 100,000 clones, with approximately 84% observed a single time. The specimen sequenced was peripheral blood. The receptors originated from a human donor in a cohort sampled during active COVID-19.

V gene TRBV15 combines with J gene TRBJ2-3; TRBD1 is a possible D gene (6 bases). The CDR3 extends over 17 amino acids. The V and J ends lost 0 bases and 4 bases respectively, with 17 bases between them. Germline CDR1 LNHNV, CDR2 YYDKDF (reference sequence). The CDR3 reads CATSRDFPGGGADTQYF. In DNA form, the CDR3 reads TGTGCCACCAGCAGAGATTTCCCAGGTGGGGGCGCAGATACGCAGTATTTT.

This chain joins TRBV23-1 and TRBJ2-2, with TRBD2 identical over 11 bases. TRBV23-1 is flagged as an ORF with uncertain function. Losses at the gene ends were 4 bases for V and 4 bases for J; bases not matched to a gene: 17. This CDR3 is built from 20 residues. In nucleotides, the CDR3 is TGCGCCAGCAGTCCAGGGGGGAGACGAACTAGCGGGAGATCCACCGGGGAGCTGTTTTTT. Its translation: CASSPGGRRTSGRSTGELFF.

The chain combines TRBV7-3 with TRBJ2-3; 10 nucleotides agree with TRBD1. The CDR3 length is 15 residues. Losses at the gene ends were 4 bases for V and 0 bases for J; bases not matched to a gene: 1. The germline V gene has CDR1 SGHTA and CDR2 FQGTGA. This chain's CDR3 is CASSWTGGSTDTQYF. CDR3 DNA sequence: TGTGCCAGCAGCTGGACAGGGGGGAGCACAGATACGCAGTATTTT.

In regard to this clone: Compared with germline, one end of the junction differs, possibly owing to a read error. The CDR3 DNA follows: TGTGCTAGCAGCGTTACTAGTGGCCACGCTCGAGAGACCCAGTACTTC. This codes for CASSVTSGHARETQYF. The chain has TRBV7-7 and TRBJ2-5; D possibly corresponds to TRBD2 (5 bases). The germline V gene has CDR1 SSHAT and CDR2 FNYEAQ (reference sequence). This CDR3 comprises 16 residues.

This rearrangement joins TRBV27 to TRBJ2-7; 8 positions agree with TRBD1. This CDR3 contains 13 residues. V lost 6 bases, J lost 3 bases, and 4 bases stayed unmatched. The V gene's germline CDR1 is MNHEY and CDR2 SMNVEV (reference sequence). CDR3 DNA: TGTGCCAGCAGCCAGGGGGCGGACTACGAGCAGTACTTC. Translated: CASSQGADYEQYF.